This T cell receptor beta chain was obtained from a study of regulatory T cells in long-lasting Graves disease. This clonotype was counted ten times or more. Time point indicated: newly diagnosed GD, antithyroid drugs for less than 3 months. Extracted PBMC RNA gave rise to the TCR library. Investigators prepared the TCR beta libraries by applying iRepertoire HTBI primers and Arm-PCR of CDR3 regions. From the multiplex PCR reads, TCRdb called clonotypes with MiXCR, one entry per CDR3 protein. The sample has over 450,000 distinct CDR3 sequences; around 12% are singletons. Germline CDR1 MDHEN, CDR2 SYDVKM. V was cut by 2 bases and J by 2 bases, with 6 bases left in between. This CDR3 region has 13 residues. The sample was also linked to a second study, of T cells in Graves' hyperthyroidism and ophthalmopathy.

The V gene is TRBV28, the J gene TRBJ1-2; D unresolved. The specimen was peripheral blood mononuclear cells (PBMCs), collected at new diagnosis, from a patient treated with antithyroid drugs. This TCR was recovered from a woman younger than 45 with Graves disease. Here the CDR3 DNA reads TGTGCCAGCAGTTTACATGCAAACTATGGCTACACCTTC. Protein sequence: CASSLHANYGYTF.